This is a list of T cell receptor beta chains from one sample in a study of response to subunit inactivated influenza vaccine. TCRdb itself ran the RT-PCR reads through MiXCR, one entry per CDR3 protein. The table has roughly 620,000 distinct CDR3 sequences, approximately 10% seen once. A further study also used this sample, focusing on T cells expressing NK-cell markers.

The sequenced sample was PBMCs from blood, obtained on the day of vaccination. These receptor sequences come from a man aged 50-60 years who received an inactivated influenza vaccine. CDR3s include the opening cysteine and the closing phenylalanine or tryptophan.

J,V,CDR3
TRBJ1-4,TRBV11-1,CASSPHGSGVLEDTEKLFF
TRBJ2-3,TRBV5-1,CASSARQGQKDTQYF
TRBJ2-7,TRBV27,CASSPLRQGGTYEQYF
TRBJ2-7,TRBV9,CASSPGMGQGFYEQYF
TRBJ1-2,TRBV4-2,CASSQEVSGLYGYTF
TRBJ1-2,TRBV5-1,CASSLEADAYGYTF
TRBJ1-2,TRBV3-1,CASSQGKWTNYGYTF
TRBJ2-3,TRBV2,CASSDQGKVTDTQYF
TRBJ1-5,TRBV7-2,CASSLSQYSNQPQHF
TRBJ2-3,TRBV5-1,CASSSVATDTQYF
TRBJ1-2,TRBV20-1,CSARVVSSNYGYTF
TRBJ1-5,TRBV6-2/TRBV6-3,CASRPGQGLRSNQPQHF
TRBJ2-7,TRBV29-1,CSVGQGLYEQYF
TRBJ2-7,TRBV12-3/TRBV12-4,CASSAGIWGQNYEQYF
TRBJ2-5,TRBV27,CASSSAGLAGVSVLAETQYF
TRBJ1-1,TRBV20-1,CSARKPPMNTEAFF
TRBJ2-5,TRBV13,CASSLRYGGRAGEETQYF
TRBJ2-1,TRBV6-5,CASSYGRNNEQFF
TRBJ2-7,TRBV6-5,CASIEVGVQYF
TRBJ2-1,TRBV20-1,CSAREAARGGHEQFF
TRBJ1-1,TRBV20-1,CSARDPQPRQGNVRNTEAFF
TRBJ2-3,TRBV28,CASSFPSTSGNTDTQYF
TRBJ2-1,TRBV29-1,CSVEDLTDEQFF
TRBJ2-7,TRBV4-2,CASSQVPVYEQYF
TRBJ1-5,TRBV30,CAWSVPGFGNQPQHF
TRBJ1-1,TRBV20-1,CSDSRTNTEAFF
TRBJ2-3,TRBV4-3,CASSPGTGADTQYF
TRBJ2-7,TRBV30,CAWSRQSSYEQYF
TRBJ2-3,TRBV24-1,CATSDLMTGSDTQYF
TRBJ2-1,TRBV24-1,CATSDPRLRPNEQFF
TRBJ2-5,TRBV28,CASSPRRWAQETQYF
TRBJ2-3,TRBV11-2,CASSYTGGIGTDTQYF
TRBJ2-2,TRBV5-1,CASSQGTGVTGELFF
TRBJ1-3,TRBV5-1,CASSLRQSSGNTIYF
TRBJ2-1,TRBV7-6,CASSFGGSRGSSYNEQFF
TRBJ1-1,TRBV7-2,CASSLGEMAEAFF
TRBJ1-1,TRBV20-1,CSAYDFIEAFF
TRBJ1-2,TRBV5-1,CASKADPQGNYGYTF
TRBJ2-1,TRBV28,CASSFYSGGDEQFF
TRBJ2-7,TRBV7-2,CASSLAGVLFGYEQYF
TRBJ2-3,TRBV20-1,CSAQRVTDTQYF
TRBJ2-7,TRBV2,CASSVASGGSRNEQYF
TRBJ2-3,TRBV29-1,CSVVDFTSGTTDTQYF
TRBJ2-1,TRBV6-2/TRBV6-3,CASSYQPFSGGAYNEQFF
TRBJ2-5,TRBV9,CASSVGGHRQETQYF
TRBJ2-1,TRBV7-9,CASSLQGFEQFF
TRBJ1-1,TRBV6-5,CASSYDRARTFF
TRBJ2-3,TRBV29-1,CSVVFPGADTQYF
TRBJ1-1,TRBV12-3/TRBV12-4,CASSRPDRYTEAFF
TRBJ2-1,TRBV24-1,CATARGGEQFF
TRBJ2-3,TRBV7-8,CASSLGTGRGTDTQYF
TRBJ2-7,TRBV27,CASSLMGRRGDEQYF
TRBJ2-5,TRBV7-9,CASSSRLGQQTQYF
TRBJ2-7,TRBV6-1,CAGRTSGTLFYEQYF
TRBJ2-3,TRBV24-1,CATSDPTSSADTQYF